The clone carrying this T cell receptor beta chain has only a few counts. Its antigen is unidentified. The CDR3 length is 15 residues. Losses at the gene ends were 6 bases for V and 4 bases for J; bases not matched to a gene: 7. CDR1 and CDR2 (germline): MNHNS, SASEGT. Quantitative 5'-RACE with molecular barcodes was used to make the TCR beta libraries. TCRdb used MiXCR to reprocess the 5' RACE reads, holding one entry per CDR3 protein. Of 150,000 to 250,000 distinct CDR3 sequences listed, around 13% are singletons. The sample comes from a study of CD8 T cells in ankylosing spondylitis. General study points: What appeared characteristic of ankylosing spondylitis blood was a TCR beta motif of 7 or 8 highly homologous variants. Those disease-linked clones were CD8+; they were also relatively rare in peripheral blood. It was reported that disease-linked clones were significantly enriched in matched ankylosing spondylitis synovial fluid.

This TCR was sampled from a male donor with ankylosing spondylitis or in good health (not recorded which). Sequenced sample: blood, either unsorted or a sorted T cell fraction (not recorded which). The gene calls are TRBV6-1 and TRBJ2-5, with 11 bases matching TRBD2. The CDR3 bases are TGTGCCAGCAGAGGGCTAGCGGGAGGTGGAGAGACCCAGTACTTC. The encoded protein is CASRGLAGGGETQYF.